This TCR beta chain was observed in a study of cytomegalovirus exposure and HLA in healthy donors. Study-level information: An earlier analysis identified 100 million to 130 million unique TCR beta sequences in some 170 million T cells. General study points: About 87% or about 30% of the time was how often most TCR beta V segments were productive, according to an earlier analysis. V segments that were indistinguishable, TRBV6-2 and TRBV6-3 among them, were omitted from analysis.

Germline-derived CDR1 and CDR2 are SGHTA and FQGNSA. The CDR3 is made up of 15 amino acids. The study ran its PCR with 60 Vbeta and 13 Jbeta primers. Clones were sequenced by immunoSEQ multiplex PCR, and TCRdb holds only the in-frame ones, with some missing. The sample shows some 190,000 clones, more than 75% of them seen only once. As regards this clone: Antigen unknown. Sequence at one end of the junction differs from germline and may be a read error.

The specimen sequenced was PBMCs. The rearrangement uses TRBV7-2 and TRBJ2-1; the D gene is possibly TRBD1 (7 bases). This TCR came from a man aged 40-49 years in good health and CMV-seronegative. CDR3 sequence: CASSLGGTAYNEQFF. The CDR3 bases are TGTGCCAGCAGTTTAGGAGGGACAGCTTACAATGAGCAGTTCTTC.